The subject of this entry is one T cell receptor beta chain. The antigen is unknown. This CDR3 is built from 15 residues. Germline trimming cut 4 bases from V and 0 bases from J; bases unmatched to any gene: 5. In germline, CDR1 is MNHNY, CDR2 SVGAGI (reference sequence). This sample stems from a study of cytomegalovirus exposure and HLA in healthy donors. With 60 Vbeta and 13 Jbeta primers, the PCR was carried out. TCRdb's copy holds only in-frame clones and misses some; the assay was immunoSEQ multiplex PCR. The profile shows around 150,000 clones, 87% of them singletons. Study-wide points: There were 164 TCR beta chains listed as cytomegalovirus-associated.

The rearrangement uses TRBV6-6 and TRBJ1-1; 7 nucleotides agree with TRBD1. The sample taken for sequencing was PBMCs. This receptor was identified in a woman between 25 and 40 years old in good health and CMV-seronegative. The CDR3 loop is CASSSRGTMNTEAFF. CDR3 nucleotide sequence: TGTGCCAGCAGTTCCAGGGGGACCATGAACACTGAAGCTTTCTTT.